These T cell receptor beta chains were read from a single sample in a study of shared clonotypes between healthy human individuals. The assay was immunoSEQ multiplex PCR, and TCRdb's table has in-frame clones only and misses some. This table holds millions of clones, about 94% found once. The sequencing sample was made of naive CD8+ T cells sorted from blood. These receptors all come from a man between 18 and 29 years old in good health. Both conserved end residues are part of each CDR3. D genes are given only for firm matches. Part of the rows lack a size; the others show once, few, many or a class for expanded clones.

v_call,clone_size,d_call,cdr3_length,j_call,cdr3_nt,cdr3_aa
TRBV7-8,NA,NA,17,TRBJ2-2,TGTGCCAGCAGCAATCCCCAGGGGTCTTCGAACACCGGGGAGCTGTTTTTT,CASSNPQGSSNTGELFF
TRBV27,NA,NA,14,TRBJ2-3,TGTGCCAGCAGTTTCCTCACACGTACGGATACGCAGTATTTT,CASSFLTRTDTQYF
TRBV25-1,NA,NA,15,TRBJ2-7,TGTGCCAGCAGTGAATTGGGAGGGGGACCCTACGAGCAGTACTTC,CASSELGGGPYEQYF
TRBV5-1,NA,NA,13,TRBJ2-7,TGCGCCAGCAGCCCGACAGGTATGGGCGAGCAGTACTTC,CASSPTGMGEQYF
TRBV28,NA,NA,16,TRBJ1-1,TGTGCCAGCAGTTCCCACAGGCGGGGACAGAACACTGAAGCTTTCTTT,CASSSHRRGQNTEAFF
TRBV27,NA,TRBD1,17,TRBJ1-3,TGTGCCAGCAGTGCCGGGACAGGGATTCTCTCTGGAAACACCATATATTTT,CASSAGTGILSGNTIYF
TRBV7-9,NA,TRBD1,15,TRBJ1-4,TGTGCCAGCAGCCCCAGGGACAGCCGTAATGAAAAACTGTTTTTT,CASSPRDSRNEKLFF
TRBV7-8,NA,NA,16,TRBJ2-7,TGTGCCAGCAGCTTAAAGGCGGGGACAGCTTCCTACGAGCAGTACTTC,CASSLKAGTASYEQYF
TRBV5-1,NA,NA,15,TRBJ1-1,TGCGCCAGCAGCTTTACTTATGGGGGATACACTGAAGCTTTCTTT,CASSFTYGGYTEAFF
TRBV2,NA,NA,10,TRBJ2-7,TGTGCCAGCAGTTTGAACGAGCAGTACTTC,CASSLNEQYF
TRBV4-3,NA,NA,18,TRBJ2-1,TGCGCCAGCAGCCAAGAACCCTTTGAGGGAGCCACCTACAATGAGCAGTTCTTC,CASSQEPFEGATYNEQFF
TRBV12-1,NA,NA,16,TRBJ1-1,TGTGCCAGCAGCTTTGGGTCCGTACAGCGAAACACTGAAGCTTTCTTT,CASSFGSVQRNTEAFF
TRBV19,NA,NA,15,TRBJ2-2,TGTGCCAGTAGTATAGATGGCTCGAGATACTGGGAGCTGTTTTTT,CASSIDGSRYWELFF
TRBV7-6,once,NA,14,TRBJ1-3,TGTGCCAGTAGCGTGGAGAGCTCTGGAAACACCATATATTTT,CASSVESSGNTIYF
TRBV15,NA,TRBD1,16,TRBJ2-1,TGTGCCACCAGCAGAGAGTGGGGACAGGGGTACAATGAGCAGTTCTTC,CATSREWGQGYNEQFF
TRBV5-1,NA,NA,13,TRBJ1-1,TGCGCCAGCAGCTTGATCGCGAACACTGAAGCTTTCTTT,CASSLIANTEAFF
TRBV4-1,NA,NA,13,TRBJ2-7,TGCGCCAGCAGCCTAGTTCCCCATTACGAGCAGTACTTC,CASSLVPHYEQYF
TRBV28,NA,NA,10,TRBJ1-2,TGTGCCAGCAGTTTTAATGGCTACACCTTC,CASSFNGYTF
TRBV6-1,NA,NA,16,TRBJ2-7,TGTGCCAGCAGTGAACCTCAGGAGGTTGCGTCCTACGAGCAGTACTTC,CASSEPQEVASYEQYF
TRBV6-6,NA,NA,14,TRBJ1-2,TGTGCCAGCAGTTACGATAGGAGGGGCGCAGGCTACACCTTC,CASSYDRRGAGYTF
TRBV12-5,NA,NA,16,TRBJ2-7,TGTGCTGGATTGGACGGACCCCGAACTTTCCCCTACGAGCAGTACTTC,CAGLDGPRTFPYEQYF
TRBV11-3,NA,NA,13,TRBJ2-5,TGTGCCAGCAGCTTGACAGCTGGGGAGACCCAGTACTTC,CASSLTAGETQYF
TRBV27,NA,NA,13,TRBJ2-5,TGTGCCAGCAGTTTATCGAGTTGGGAGACCCAGTACTTC,CASSLSSWETQYF
TRBV28,NA,TRBD1,15,TRBJ2-7,TGTGCCAGCAGTTCCAAGGGGGCCCGGATCTACGAGCAGTACTTC,CASSSKGARIYEQYF
TRBV5-6,once,NA,13,TRBJ1-5,TGTGCCAGCAGCTCGGTCACCCATGGGGCCCAGCATTTT,CASSSVTHGAQHF
TRBV19,NA,TRBD1,15,TRBJ1-4,TGTGCCAGTAGTATATGGACAGGGGAAGGGGAAAAACTGTTTTTT,CASSIWTGEGEKLFF
TRBV6-6,NA,NA,12,TRBJ2-7,TGTGCCAGCAGTCCGACGAACTACGAGCAGTACTTC,CASSPTNYEQYF
TRBV7-9,NA,TRBD1,13,TRBJ1-2,TGTGCCAGCAGCCCTCCGTGGGACAGGGCCCTCACCTTC,CASSPPWDRALTF
TRBV27,NA,TRBD2,17,TRBJ2-5,TGTGCCAGCAGTTTATCCGGACTAGCGGGGAGTCAAGAGACCCAGTACTTC,CASSLSGLAGSQETQYF
TRBV19,NA,NA,15,TRBJ2-7,TGTGCCAGTAGTTGGGGGCTAGCGGTAACCTACGAGCAGTACTTC,CASSWGLAVTYEQYF
TRBV27,NA,NA,17,TRBJ2-2,TGTGCCAGCAGTTTAGTGGCCGGGCAGGCGAACACCGGGGAGCTGTTTTTT,CASSLVAGQANTGELFF
TRBV2,NA,NA,14,TRBJ2-7,TGTGCCAGCCCCCCGTCGGGGAGCTCCTACGAGCAGTACTTC,CASPPSGSSYEQYF
TRBV27,NA,NA,15,TRBJ2-3,TGTGCCAGCAGTTTAGCCGACGAGGCGCGCGATACGCAGTATTTT,CASSLADEARDTQYF
TRBV7-9,NA,NA,14,TRBJ2-1,TGTGCCAGCAGCTTCGGCGGAGGAAACAATGAGCAGTTCTTC,CASSFGGGNNEQFF
TRBV6-5,NA,NA,15,TRBJ1-1,TGTGCCAGCAGTCCCTCTTTCTCGCCGAACACTGAAGCTTTCTTT,CASSPSFSPNTEAFF
TRBV7-8,NA,NA,15,TRBJ1-5,TGTGCCAGCAGCAAAAGCGCGGGGTTCAATCAGCCCCAGCATTTT,CASSKSAGFNQPQHF
TRBV28,NA,NA,10,TRBJ2-7,TGTGCCAGCAGTTTGGGCGAGCAGTACTTC,CASSLGEQYF
TRBV27,NA,TRBD1,12,TRBJ2-7,TGTGCCAGCCGGGACAGGGTCAGCGAGCAGTACTTC,CASRDRVSEQYF
TRBV2,NA,TRBD2,13,TRBJ2-1,TGTGCCAGCTGTAGCGGGGTAGGGAATGAGCAGTTCTTC,CASCSGVGNEQFF
TRBV7-9,NA,NA,15,TRBJ2-7,TGTGCCAGCAGCTTAGCGCATGGGGGTACCTACGAGCAGTACTTC,CASSLAHGGTYEQYF
TRBV7-6,NA,NA,16,TRBJ2-1,TGTGCCAGCAGCTTAGTTCCAGGGCCGGCCTACAATGAGCAGTTCTTC,CASSLVPGPAYNEQFF
TRBV10-2,NA,TRBD1,14,TRBJ1-1,TGCGCCAGCAGTTGGACAGGGGGGGGCACTGAAGCTTTCTTT,CASSWTGGGTEAFF
TRBV7-9,NA,TRBD1,16,TRBJ1-2,TGTGCCAGCAGCCCCGGGGACAGGGGGCCGTTGAGTGGCTACACCTTC,CASSPGDRGPLSGYTF
TRBV5-1,NA,NA,14,TRBJ2-7,TGCGCCAGCAGCTTGGAAACCTTCTCCTACGAGCAGTACTTC,CASSLETFSYEQYF
TRBV14,once,TRBD1,16,TRBJ1-2,TGTGCCAGCAGCTCGGGACAGGCTTTACCCGGCTATGGCTACACCTTC,CASSSGQALPGYGYTF
TRBV19,NA,NA,16,TRBJ2-1,TGTGCCAGTAGTATATCTTCGGGAGTGATCTACAATGAGCAGTTCTTC,CASSISSGVIYNEQFF
TRBV2,NA,NA,17,TRBJ2-4,TGTGCCAGCAGTGAAATCCCAAGACTAGACGTCAAAAACATTCAGTACTTC,CASSEIPRLDVKNIQYF
TRBV6-6,NA,NA,14,TRBJ2-7,TGTGCCAGCACCTACCCCGACGCAACCTACGAGCAGTACTTC,CASTYPDATYEQYF
TRBV5-5,NA,NA,15,TRBJ1-5,TGTGCCAGCAGCTTTAGGCAGGCCGACAATCAGCCCCAGCATTTT,CASSFRQADNQPQHF
TRBV5-4,NA,NA,14,TRBJ2-7,TGTGCCAGCAGCTTGGTGGGGAGTGCTTACGAGCAGTACTTC,CASSLVGSAYEQYF
TRBV5-6,NA,NA,11,TRBJ2-7,TGTGCCAGCAGCTTTCTGGACGAGCAGTACTTC,CASSFLDEQYF
TRBV7-2,NA,TRBD2,15,TRBJ2-1,TGTGCCAGCAGCTTAGGGCGGGGGGCCTACAATGAGCAGTTCTTC,CASSLGRGAYNEQFF
TRBV10-3,NA,NA,16,TRBJ1-5,TGTGCCATCAGTGAGGACTTTAAACAGGGAAATCAGCCCCAGCATTTT,CAISEDFKQGNQPQHF
TRBV4-1,NA,TRBD2,17,TRBJ2-3,TGCGCCAGCAGCCATCTGCCTAGCGGGATTCAGGGAGATACGCAGTATTTT,CASSHLPSGIQGDTQYF
TRBV27,NA,NA,16,TRBJ2-1,TGTGCCAGCAGTTTCATCCGGGGGAACTCCTACAATGAGCAGTTCTTC,CASSFIRGNSYNEQFF
TRBV19,NA,NA,14,TRBJ2-7,TGTGCCAGTAGTGACGAAGCGGAGGTCTACGAGCAGTACTTC,CASSDEAEVYEQYF
TRBV4-3,NA,TRBD2,18,TRBJ2-2,TGCGCCAGCAGCCAAGATTTCCCGGGACTAGCCGTCCGCGGGGAGCTGTTTTTT,CASSQDFPGLAVRGELFF
TRBV7-9,once,NA,15,TRBJ1-4,TGTGCCAGCAGCTTGACAGGATCAACTAATGAAAAACTGTTTTTT,CASSLTGSTNEKLFF
TRBV28,NA,NA,14,TRBJ1-2,TGTGCCAGCAGTTTCCAATTGACCGCGGCCGGCTACACCTTC,CASSFQLTAAGYTF
TRBV4-1,NA,NA,15,TRBJ2-1,TGCGCCAGCAGCCAAGAAAGACTAGACTACAATGAGCAGTTCTTC,CASSQERLDYNEQFF